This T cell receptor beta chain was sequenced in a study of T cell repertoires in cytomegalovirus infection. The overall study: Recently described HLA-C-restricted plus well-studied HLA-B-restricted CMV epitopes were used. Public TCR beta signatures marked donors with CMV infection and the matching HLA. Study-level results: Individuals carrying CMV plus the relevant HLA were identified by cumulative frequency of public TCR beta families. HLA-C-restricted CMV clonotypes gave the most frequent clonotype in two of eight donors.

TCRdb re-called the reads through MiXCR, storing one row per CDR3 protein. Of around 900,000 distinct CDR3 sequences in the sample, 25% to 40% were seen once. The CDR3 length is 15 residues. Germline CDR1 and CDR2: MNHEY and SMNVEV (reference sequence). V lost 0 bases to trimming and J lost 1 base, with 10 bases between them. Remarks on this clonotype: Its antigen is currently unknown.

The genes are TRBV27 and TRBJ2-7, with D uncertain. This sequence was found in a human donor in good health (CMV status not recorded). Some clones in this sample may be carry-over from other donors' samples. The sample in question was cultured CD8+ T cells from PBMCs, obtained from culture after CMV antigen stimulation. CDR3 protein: CASSLSGFGSYEQYF. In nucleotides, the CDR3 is TGTGCCAGCAGTTTATCAGGCTTCGGGTCCTACGAGCAGTACTTC.